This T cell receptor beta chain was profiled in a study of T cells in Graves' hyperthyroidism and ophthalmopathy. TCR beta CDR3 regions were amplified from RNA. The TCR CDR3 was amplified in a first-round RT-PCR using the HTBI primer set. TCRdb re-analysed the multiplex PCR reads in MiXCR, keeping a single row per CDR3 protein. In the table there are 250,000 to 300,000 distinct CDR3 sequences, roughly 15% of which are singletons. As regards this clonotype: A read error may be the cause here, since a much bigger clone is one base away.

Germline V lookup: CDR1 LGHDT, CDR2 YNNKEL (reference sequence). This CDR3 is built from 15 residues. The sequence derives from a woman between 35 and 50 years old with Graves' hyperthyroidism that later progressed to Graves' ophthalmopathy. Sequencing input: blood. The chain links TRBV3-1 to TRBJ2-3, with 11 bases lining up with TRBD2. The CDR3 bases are TGTGCCAGCAGCCAAGGACTAGCGGGAACAGATGCGCAGTATTTT. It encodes CASSQGLAGTDAQYF.